This T cell receptor beta chain appears in the sequencing data of a study of T cells in Graves' hyperthyroidism and ophthalmopathy. Broader study findings: Prediction of ophthalmopathy progression came a median roughly 6.6 months pre-onset.

Those patients with uncontrolled infection, other autoimmune disease, pregnancy or lactation were excluded. This clonotype was counted a single time. As yet, its antigen is unknown. CDR1 is MNHNS, CDR2 SASEGT, per germline. The CDR3 is 14 residues long. V gave up 3 bases and J gave up 4 bases, with 10 bases separating them. RNA transcripts yielded amplified TCR beta CDR3 regions. First-round RT-PCR targeting the TCR CDR3 was performed with the HTBI primer set. TCRdb re-derived calls from the multiplex PCR reads in MiXCR, one entry per CDR3 protein. Of roughly 600,000 distinct CDR3 sequences listed, more than 12% are singletons.

The sequenced sample was blood. This chain joins TRBV6-1 and TRBJ1-3; D remains ambiguous. This TCR was recovered from a woman aged 45-65 years with Graves' ophthalmopathy. The CDR3 region is CASSEVGTGNTIYF. Written as DNA, the CDR3 is TGTGCCAGCAGTGAGGTCGGAACCGGAAACACCATATATTTT.